The entry that follows covers one TCR beta chain sequence. The antigen is unknown. The entry originates in a study of long-term antiretroviral therapy in people with HIV. Study-wide results and caveats: ART adherence, viral resistance and therapy changes were undocumented. HIV repertoires covered narrower CDR3 length ranges than controls did. Specimen acquisition occurred between 2004 and 2017, potentially under older ART regimens. All time points showed a repertoire dominated by clones expanded before ART.

This CDR3 contains 16 residues. Trimming removed 4 bases from V and 1 base from J, with 11 bases in between. The germline CDR1 and CDR2 sequences are MNHEY and SMNVEV (reference sequence). Investigators performed immunoSEQ version v3.0 at survey level. The table came from immunoSEQ multiplex PCR; TCRdb's copy has only in-frame clones and leaves some out. The sample consists of about 33,000 clones, 90% to 97% of them appearing once. The source was unsorted PBMCs, collected 6.5 to 6.6 years after starting antiretroviral therapy. The sequence derives from a man between 25 and 39 years old with HIV. This chain links TRBV27 with TRBJ2-6; D is unresolved. In DNA, the CDR3 is TGTGCCAGCAGTTCCCCACAGTTTTCTGGGGCCAACGTCCTGACTTTC. Translated: CASSSPQFSGANVLTF.